The following is a T cell receptor beta chain sequence with its context. CDR1 is KGHSH, CDR2 LQKENI, per germline. V shed 4 bases, J shed 8 bases, and the junction held 10 bases outside the gene matches. The CDR3 has 14 amino acids. These data come from a study of blood T cell repertoires in COVID-19. Original methodology: Cell counts per sample came from amplifying reference gene primers. Some clones are missing from TCRdb's copy, which holds only in-frame ones; the method was immunoSEQ multiplex PCR. D and trimming come from the DNA, and the V and J calls and clone size come from that table. Of approximately 300,000 clones in the sample, around 90% were seen once.

This TCR came from a man aged 50 to 60 with active or convalescent COVID-19. The chain joins TRBV18 to TRBJ1-2, with 7 bases identical to TRBD1. Input material: peripheral blood. The CDR3 DNA sequence: TGTGCCAGCTCACAGACAGGGCAGGGTGGCGGCTACACCTTC. It yields the protein CASSQTGQGGGYTF. The full variable domain, rest sourced from reference TRBV18 and TRBJ1-2, is NAGVMQNPRHLVRRRGQEARLRCSPMKGHSHVYWYRQLPEEGLKFMVYLQKENIIDESGMPKERFSAEFPKEGPSILRIQQVVRGDSAAYFCASSQTGQGGGYTFGSGTRLTVV.